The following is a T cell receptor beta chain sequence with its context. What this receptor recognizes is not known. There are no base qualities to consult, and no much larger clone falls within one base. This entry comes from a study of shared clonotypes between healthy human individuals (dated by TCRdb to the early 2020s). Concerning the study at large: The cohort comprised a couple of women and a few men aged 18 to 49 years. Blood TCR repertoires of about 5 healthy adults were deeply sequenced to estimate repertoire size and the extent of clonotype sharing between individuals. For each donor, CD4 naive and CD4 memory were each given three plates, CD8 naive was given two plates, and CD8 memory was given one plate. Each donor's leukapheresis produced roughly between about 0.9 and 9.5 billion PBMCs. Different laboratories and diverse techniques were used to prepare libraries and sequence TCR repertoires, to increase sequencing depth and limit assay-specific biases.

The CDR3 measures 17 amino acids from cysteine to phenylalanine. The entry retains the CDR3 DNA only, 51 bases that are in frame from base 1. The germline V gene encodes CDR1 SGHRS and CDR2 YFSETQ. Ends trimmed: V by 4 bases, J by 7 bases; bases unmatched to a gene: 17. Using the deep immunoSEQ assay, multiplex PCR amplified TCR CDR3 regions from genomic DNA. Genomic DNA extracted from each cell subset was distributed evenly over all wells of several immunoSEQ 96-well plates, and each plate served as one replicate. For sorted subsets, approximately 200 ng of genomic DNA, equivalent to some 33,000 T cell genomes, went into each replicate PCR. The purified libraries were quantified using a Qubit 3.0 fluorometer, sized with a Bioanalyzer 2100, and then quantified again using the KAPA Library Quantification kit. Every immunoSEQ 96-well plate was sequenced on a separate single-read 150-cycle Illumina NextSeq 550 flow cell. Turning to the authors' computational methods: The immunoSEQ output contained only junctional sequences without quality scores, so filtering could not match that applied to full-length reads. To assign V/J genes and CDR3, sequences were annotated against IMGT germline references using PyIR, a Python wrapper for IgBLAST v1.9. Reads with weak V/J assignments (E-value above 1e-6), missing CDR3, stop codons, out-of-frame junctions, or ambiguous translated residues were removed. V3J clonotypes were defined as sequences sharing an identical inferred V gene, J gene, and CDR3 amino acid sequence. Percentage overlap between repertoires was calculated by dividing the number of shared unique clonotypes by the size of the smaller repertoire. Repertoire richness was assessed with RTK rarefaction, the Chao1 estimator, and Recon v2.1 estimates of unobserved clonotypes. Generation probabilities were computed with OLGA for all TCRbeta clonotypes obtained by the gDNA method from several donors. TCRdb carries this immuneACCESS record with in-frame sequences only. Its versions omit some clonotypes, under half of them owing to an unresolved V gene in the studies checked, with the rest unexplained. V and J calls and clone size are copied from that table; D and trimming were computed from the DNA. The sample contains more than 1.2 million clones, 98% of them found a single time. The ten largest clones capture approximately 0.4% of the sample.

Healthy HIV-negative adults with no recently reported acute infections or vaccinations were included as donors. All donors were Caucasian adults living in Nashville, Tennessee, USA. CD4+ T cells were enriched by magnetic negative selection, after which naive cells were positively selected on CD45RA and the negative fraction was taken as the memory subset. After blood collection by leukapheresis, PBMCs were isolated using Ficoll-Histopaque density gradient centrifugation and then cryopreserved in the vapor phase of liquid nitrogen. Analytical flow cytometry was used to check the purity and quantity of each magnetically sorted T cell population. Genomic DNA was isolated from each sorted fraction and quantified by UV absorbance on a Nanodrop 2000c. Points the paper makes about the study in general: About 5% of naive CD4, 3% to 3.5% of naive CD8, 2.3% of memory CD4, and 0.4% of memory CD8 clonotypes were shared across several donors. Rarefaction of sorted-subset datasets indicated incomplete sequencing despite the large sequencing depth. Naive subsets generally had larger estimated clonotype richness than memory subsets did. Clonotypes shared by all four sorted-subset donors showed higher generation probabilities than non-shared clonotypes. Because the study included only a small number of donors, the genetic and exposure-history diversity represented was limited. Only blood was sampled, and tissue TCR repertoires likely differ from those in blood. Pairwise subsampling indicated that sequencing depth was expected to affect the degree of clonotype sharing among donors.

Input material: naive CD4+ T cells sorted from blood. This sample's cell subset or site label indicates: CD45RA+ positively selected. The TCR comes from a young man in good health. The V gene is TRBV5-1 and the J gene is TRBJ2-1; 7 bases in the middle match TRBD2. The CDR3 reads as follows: CASSREVSGASNNEQFF. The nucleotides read TGCGCCAGCAGCCGTGAAGTGAGCGGGGCGTCTAATAATGAGCAGTTCTTC.